A single sample gave rise to the 23 T cell receptor beta chains below, sequenced in a study of blood T cell repertoires in COVID-19. Libraries were prepared by immunoSEQ multiplex PCR; TCRdb keeps only in-frame clonotypes and omits some of them. This table holds 200,000 to 300,000 clones, approximately 88% found once. Sequencing input: peripheral blood. These receptors were obtained from a man aged 40-49 years with acute or convalescent COVID-19.

J is TRBJ1-5 and V is TRBV19, with 7 bases matching TRBD1. Losses at the gene ends were 6 bases for V and 5 bases for J; bases not matched to a gene: 13. There are 16 residues in the CDR3. Germline V CDR1 and CDR2: LNHDA, SQIVND (reference sequence). The CDR3 is CASRRNRGVGDQPQHF. Here the CDR3 DNA reads TGTGCCAGTAGGAGGAACAGGGGAGTAGGGGATCAGCCCCAGCATTTT.

The CDR3 DNA reads as TGTGCCAGCAGCCAGCTCTCGGCGGGAGGTGTGGAGACCCAGTACTTC. Protein: CASSQLSAGGVETQYF. V and J are TRBV14 and TRBJ2-5; 8 bases line up with TRBD2. The CDR3 runs 16 residues. From germline, CDR1 is SGHDN and CDR2 FVKESK. Germline trimming cut 3 bases from V and 5 bases from J; bases unmatched to any gene: 11.

The V gene is TRBV7-7, the J gene TRBJ2-1, with TRBD1 identical over 7 bases. There are 15 residues in the CDR3. CDR1 SSHAT and CDR2 FNYEAQ come from the germline V gene (reference sequence). Trimming cost V 5 bases and J 4 bases; bases outside gene matches: 8. CDR3: CASSPQKTGYNEQFF. Here the CDR3 DNA reads TGTGCCAGCAGCCCGCAAAAGACAGGGTACAATGAGCAGTTCTTC.

This chain connects TRBV29-1 to TRBJ1-2, with 7 bases fitting TRBD1. CDR3 length equals 13 residues. In germline, CDR1 is SQVTM, CDR2 ANQGSEA. V was clipped by 4 bases and J by 2 bases; unmatched bases: 4. The CDR3 nucleotides are TGCAGCGTTGCCCCGGGACAGAACTATGGCTACACCTTC. Residues: CSVAPGQNYGYTF.

The V call is TRBV7-9, the J call TRBJ1-1, with D perhaps TRBD1 (6 bases). This CDR3 is built from 13 residues. CDR1 is SEHNR, CDR2 FQNEAQ, per germline (reference sequence). V gave up 5 bases and J gave up 6 bases, with 13 bases separating them. CDR3 loop: CASSRGTSAEAFF. For the CDR3, the DNA is TGTGCCAGCAGCAGAGGGACAAGCGCTGAAGCTTTCTTT.

The chain couples TRBV11-1 to TRBJ1-2; D is undetermined. The CDR3 totals 14 residues. The germline V gene has CDR1 SGHAT and CDR2 FQDESV (reference sequence). V shed 2 bases and J shed 1 base, with 8 bases lying between them. The CDR3 spells CASSLSSYNYGYTF. DNA of the CDR3: TGTGCCAGCAGCTTATCCAGTTATAACTATGGCTACACCTTC.

This chain joins TRBV2 and TRBJ2-2; tentatively, D is TRBD2 (5 bases). The length of the CDR3 is 14 residues. CDR1 is SNHLY, CDR2 FYNNEI, per germline. V was clipped by 4 bases and J by 4 bases, with 10 bases between them. The CDR3 protein is CASSGGRATGELFF. CDR3 bases: TGTGCCAGCAGTGGTGGGCGGGCCACCGGGGAGCTGTTTTTT.

This chain uses TRBV9 with TRBJ2-3; a weak D match, TRBD2 (6 bases). The germline V gene has CDR1 SGDLS and CDR2 YYNGEE. V gave up 6 bases and J gave up 2 bases, with 13 bases separating them. The CDR3 totals 14 residues. CDR3: CASNRRGDTDTQYF. CDR3 DNA: TGTGCCAGCAACCGGCGGGGTGACACAGATACGCAGTATTTT.

This chain joins TRBV11-2 and TRBJ2-3; tentatively, D is TRBD2 (6 bases). The CDR3 totals 15 residues. Germline assignment: CDR1 SGHAT and CDR2 FQNNGV. Trimming stripped 4 bases from V and 1 base from J, with 12 bases between. The CDR3 reads CASSYPTRGTDTQYF. CDR3 in DNA: TGTGCCAGCAGCTATCCGACTAGAGGCACAGATACGCAGTATTTT.

The chain employs TRBV6-1 and TRBJ2-1; D may be TRBD2 (6 bases). The CDR3 spans 13 residues. CDR1 and CDR2 from the germline V gene are MNHNS and SASEGT. The V gene lost 3 bases and the J gene lost 16 bases, with 19 bases spanning the gap. CDR3 amino acids: CASSEFPRDSCFF. For the CDR3, the DNA is TGTGCCAGCAGTGAGTTTCCCCGGGACTCATGCTTCTTC.

The chain has TRBV4-3 and TRBJ1-5, with D possibly matching TRBD1 (5 bases). Germline loops: CDR1 LGHNA, CDR2 YSLEER. V shed 0 bases and J shed 5 bases, with 11 bases lying between them. The CDR3 contains 15 residues. CDR3 in amino acids: CASSQDWQGYQPQHF. The CDR3 nucleotides read TGCGCCAGCAGCCAAGATTGGCAGGGATATCAGCCCCAGCATTTT.

This clone was recorded a few times. This sequence joins TRBV10-3 and TRBJ2-1; 10 positions match TRBD2. The germline V gene has CDR1 ENHRY and CDR2 SYGVKD. Trimming at V came to 5 bases and at J to 2 bases, leaving 9 bases not matched to a gene. The CDR3 contains 17 residues. In DNA, the CDR3 is TGTGCCATCAGTAAAGAAGTAGCGGGGGGTACCTACAATGAGCAGTTCTTC. Translation: CAISKEVAGGTYNEQFF.

This chain links TRBV28 with TRBJ1-5; 7 bases map to TRBD1. Trimming removed 5 bases from V and 5 bases from J; junction bases left unmatched: 24. The germline gives CDR1 MDHEN, CDR2 SYDVKM. CDR3 length: 20 residues. CDR3 amino acids: CASSPPLGTAGTGGDQPQHF. The CDR3 DNA sequence: TGTGCCAGCAGTCCCCCTCTGGGGACAGCCGGAACGGGAGGGGATCAGCCCCAGCATTTT.

About this clone: The sample has other DNA sequences that encode this CDR3 too. The chain joins TRBV15 to TRBJ2-5; D uncertain. CDR3 length equals 13 residues. V was trimmed by 0 bases and J by 1 base, leaving 3 bases between them. Per germline, CDR1 LNHNV and CDR2 YYDKDF (reference sequence). DNA for the CDR3: TGTGCCACCAGCAGAGATCTCCAAGAGACCCAGTACTTC. Its protein is CATSRDLQETQYF.

The chain combines TRBV6-5 with TRBJ2-5, with D possibly TRBD1 on 6 matching bases. V was pared by 2 bases and J by 4 bases, with 14 bases between. This CDR3 region has 15 residues. Germline loops: CDR1 MNHEY, CDR2 SVGAGI. CDR3 loop: CASSYVQGISETQYF. The CDR3 DNA is TGTGCCAGCAGTTACGTACAGGGTATCTCAGAGACCCAGTACTTC.

The chain couples TRBV18 to TRBJ1-5, with TRBD1 matching over 9 bases. Germline assignment: CDR1 KGHSH and CDR2 LQKENI. The ends lost 2 bases at V and 16 bases at J; junction bases unmatched: 18. This CDR3 has 16 amino acids. CDR3 sequence (DNA): TGTGCCAGCTCACCAGACGCCCCCGGGACAGGGACCTCAAAACATTTT. It is translated as CASSPDAPGTGTSKHF.

This clone has a single count. The chain has TRBV2 and TRBJ1-5, with TRBD1 as a possible D gene (6 bases). V shed 8 bases and J shed 4 bases, with 15 bases lying between them. Looked up from germline, CDR1 is SNHLY and CDR2 is FYNNEI. The CDR3 contains 14 residues. The CDR3 reads CASEQGSGNQPQHF. CDR3 in DNA: TGTGCCAGCGAACAGGGCAGTGGGAATCAGCCCCAGCATTTT.

The chain combines TRBV10-3 with TRBJ2-1, with 15 bases matching TRBD2. Trimming at V came to 2 bases and at J to 10 bases, leaving 18 bases not matched to a gene. The germline CDR1 and CDR2 sequences are ENHRY and SYGVKD. This CDR3 has 20 residues. This CDR3 reads CAISETRRGTSGRLQGEQFF. CDR3 nucleotides: TGTGCCATCAGTGAGACGAGGCGTGGGACTAGCGGGAGGCTCCAGGGGGAGCAGTTCTTC.

The chain employs TRBV29-1 and TRBJ1-4; a possible D gene is TRBD1 (5 bases). CDR3 length equals 14 residues. V lost 7 bases to trimming and J lost 0 bases, with 12 bases between them. The V gene's germline CDR1 is SQVTM and CDR2 ANQGSEA. The CDR3 bases are TGCAGCGCTCCTTCGGGGGCAACTAATGAAAAACTGTTTTTT. It codes for CSAPSGATNEKLFF. The whole variable domain, filled in from reference TRBV29-1 and TRBJ1-4, reads SAVISQKPSRDICQRGTSLTIQCQVDSQVTMMFWYRQQPGQSLTLIATANQGSEATYESGFVIDKFPISRPNLTFSTLTVSNMSPEDSSIYLCSAPSGATNEKLFFGSGTQLSVL.

The chain uses TRBV7-2 and TRBJ2-7; 8 nucleotides agree with TRBD2. The V segment lost 1 base and the J segment 12 bases; nucleotides outside the gene matches: 26. The CDR3 runs 19 residues. From germline, CDR1 is SGHTA and CDR2 FQGNSA. CDR3 in amino acids: CASSLGRYGMNWREALGYF. The CDR3 DNA reads as TGTGCCAGCAGCTTAGGCCGTTACGGCATGAACTGGCGGGAGGCCCTAGGGTACTTC. Supplemented by reference TRBV7-2 and TRBJ2-7, the full variable domain reads GAGVSQSPSNKVTEKGKDVELRCDPISGHTALYWYRQSLGQGLEFLIYFQGNSAPDKSGLPSDRFSAERTGGSVSTLTIQRTQQEDSAVYLCASSLGRYGMNWREALGYFGPGTRLTVT.

V usage is TRBV4-3 and J usage is TRBJ2-3; TRBD2 matches 7 bases. Germline CDR1 reads LGHNA; CDR2 reads YSLEER. The CDR3 sequence is 17 residues long. V trimming: 4 bases; J trimming: 2 bases; junction bases outside the gene matches: 12. CDR3 sequence reads: CASSPTRPAGLTDTQYF. DNA for the CDR3: TGCGCCAGCAGCCCTACTCGGCCAGCGGGGCTCACAGATACGCAGTATTTT.

The V and J genes are TRBV12-5 and TRBJ1-1; a possible D gene is TRBD1 (6 bases). The V and J ends lost 7 bases and 2 bases respectively, with 11 bases between them. The CDR3 spans 13 residues. Per germline, CDR1 LGHNT and CDR2 FRNRAP. CDR3 DNA: TGTGCTAGTGCCCCGACAGGAAACACTGAAGCTTTCTTT. Its translation is CASAPTGNTEAFF.

The V call is TRBV3-1 (or the pseudogene TRBV3-2), the J call TRBJ2-2; D is unresolved. The CDR3 has 12 amino acids. Trimming left V 7 bases short and J 5 bases short, with 8 bases between. Germline-derived CDR1 and CDR2 are LGHDT and YNNKEL (reference sequence). CDR3 in DNA: TGTGCCAGCAATTCCCAAACCGGGGAGCTGTTTTTT. This encodes CASNSQTGELFF.